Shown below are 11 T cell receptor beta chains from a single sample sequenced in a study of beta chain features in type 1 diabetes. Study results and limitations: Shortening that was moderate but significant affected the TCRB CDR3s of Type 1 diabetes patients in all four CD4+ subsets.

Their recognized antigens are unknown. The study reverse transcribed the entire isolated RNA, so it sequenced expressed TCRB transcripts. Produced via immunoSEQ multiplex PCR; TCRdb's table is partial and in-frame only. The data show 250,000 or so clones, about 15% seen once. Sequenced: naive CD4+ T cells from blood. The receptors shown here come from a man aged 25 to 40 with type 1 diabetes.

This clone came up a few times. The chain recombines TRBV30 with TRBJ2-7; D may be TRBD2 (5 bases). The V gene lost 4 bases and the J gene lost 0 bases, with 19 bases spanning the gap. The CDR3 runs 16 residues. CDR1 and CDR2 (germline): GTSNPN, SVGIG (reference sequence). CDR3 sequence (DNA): TGTGCCTGGAAACTCAGCCACGTTGGAGGCTCCTACGAGCAGTACTTC. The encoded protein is CAWKLSHVGGSYEQYF.

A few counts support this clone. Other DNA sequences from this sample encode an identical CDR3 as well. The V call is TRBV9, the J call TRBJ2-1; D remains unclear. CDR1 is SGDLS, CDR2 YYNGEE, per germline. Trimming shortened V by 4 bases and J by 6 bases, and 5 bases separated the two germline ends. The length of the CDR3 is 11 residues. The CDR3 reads CASSSGNEQFF. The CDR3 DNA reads TGTGCCAGCAGCTCGGGCAATGAGCAGTTCTTC.

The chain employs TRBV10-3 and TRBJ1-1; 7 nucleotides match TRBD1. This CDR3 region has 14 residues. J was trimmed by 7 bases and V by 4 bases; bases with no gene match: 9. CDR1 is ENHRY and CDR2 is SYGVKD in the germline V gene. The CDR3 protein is CAISAMSQGGEAFF. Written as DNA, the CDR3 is TGTGCCATCAGTGCAATGTCGCAGGGGGGTGAAGCTTTCTTT.

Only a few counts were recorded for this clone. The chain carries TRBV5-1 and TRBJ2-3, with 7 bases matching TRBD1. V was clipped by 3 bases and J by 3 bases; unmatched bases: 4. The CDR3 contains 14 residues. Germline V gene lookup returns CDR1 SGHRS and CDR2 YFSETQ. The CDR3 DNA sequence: TGCGCCAGCAGCTCCACAGGGGAAACAGATACGCAGTATTTT. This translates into CASSSTGETDTQYF.

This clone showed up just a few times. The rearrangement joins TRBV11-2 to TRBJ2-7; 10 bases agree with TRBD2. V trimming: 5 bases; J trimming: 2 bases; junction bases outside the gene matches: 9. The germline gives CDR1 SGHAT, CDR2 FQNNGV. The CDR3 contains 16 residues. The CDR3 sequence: CASSGSSGGAAYEQYF. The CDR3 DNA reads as TGTGCCAGCAGCGGGTCGAGCGGGGGGGCCGCCTACGAGCAGTACTTC.

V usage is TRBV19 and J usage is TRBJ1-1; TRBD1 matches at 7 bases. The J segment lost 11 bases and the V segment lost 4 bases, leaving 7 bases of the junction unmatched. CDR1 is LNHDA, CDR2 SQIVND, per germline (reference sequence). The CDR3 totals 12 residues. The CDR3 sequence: CASSTRQGRAFF. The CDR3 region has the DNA TGTGCCAGTAGTACACGACAGGGTCGGGCTTTCTTT.

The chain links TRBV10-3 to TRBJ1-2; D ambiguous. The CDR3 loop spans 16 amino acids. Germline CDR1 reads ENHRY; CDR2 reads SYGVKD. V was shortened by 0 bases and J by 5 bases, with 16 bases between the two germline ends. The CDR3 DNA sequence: TGTGCCATCAGTGAGTCGCCCCCGGGGATTGGGTATGGCTACACCTTC. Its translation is CAISESPPGIGYGYTF.

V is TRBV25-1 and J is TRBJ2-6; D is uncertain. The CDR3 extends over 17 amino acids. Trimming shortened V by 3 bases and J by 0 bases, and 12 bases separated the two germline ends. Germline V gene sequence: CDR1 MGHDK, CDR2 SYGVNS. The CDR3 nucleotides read TGTGCCAGCAGTGACCGGGTTTGGGTCTCTGGGGCCAACGTCCTGACTTTC. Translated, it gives CASSDRVWVSGANVLTF.

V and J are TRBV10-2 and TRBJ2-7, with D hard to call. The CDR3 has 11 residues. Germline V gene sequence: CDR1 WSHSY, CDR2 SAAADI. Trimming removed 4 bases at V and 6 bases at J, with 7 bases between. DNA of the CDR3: TGCGCCAGCAGTGCAAAATCCGAGCAGTACTTC. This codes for CASSAKSEQYF.

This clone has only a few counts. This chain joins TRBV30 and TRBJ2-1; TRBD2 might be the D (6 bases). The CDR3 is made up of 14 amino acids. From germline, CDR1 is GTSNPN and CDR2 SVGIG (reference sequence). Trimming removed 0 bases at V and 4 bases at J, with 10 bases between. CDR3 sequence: CAWSVGTGYNEQFF. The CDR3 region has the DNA TGTGCCTGGAGTGTAGGGACTGGGTACAATGAGCAGTTCTTC.

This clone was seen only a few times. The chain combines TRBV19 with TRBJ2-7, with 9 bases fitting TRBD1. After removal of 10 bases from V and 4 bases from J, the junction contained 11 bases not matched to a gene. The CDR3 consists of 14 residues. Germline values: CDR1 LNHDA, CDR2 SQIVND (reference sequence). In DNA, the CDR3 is TGTGCCAACCGCCGGGACAGGGATTATTACGAGCAGTACTTC. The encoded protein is CANRRDRDYYEQYF.